These 6 T cell receptor beta chains share one sample of origin, sequenced in a study of blood T cell repertoires in COVID-19. Produced via immunoSEQ multiplex PCR; TCRdb's table is partial and in-frame only. The sample contains tens of thousands of clones, less than 85% of which appear only once. The source material was peripheral blood. These receptor sequences come from a man aged 45-60 years with active COVID-19.

The V call is TRBV2, the J call TRBJ2-2, with 8 positions matching TRBD1. The length of the CDR3 is 14 residues. V was pared by 7 bases and J by 2 bases, with 3 bases of the junction left unmatched. CDR1 and CDR2 (germline): SNHLY, FYNNEI. CDR3 sequence (DNA): TGTGCCAGCAAGACAGGGGTAAACACCGGGGAGCTGTTTTTT. Its translation: CASKTGVNTGELFF. The full variable domain, rest sourced from reference TRBV2 and TRBJ2-2, is EPEVTQTPSHQVTQMGQEVILRCVPISNHLYFYWYRQILGQKVEFLVSFYNNEISEKSEIFDDQFSVERPDGSNFTLKIRSTKLEDSAMYFCASKTGVNTGELFFGEGSRLTVL.

This sequence joins TRBV2 and TRBJ2-7, with 10 bases fitting TRBD1. Germline loops: CDR1 SNHLY, CDR2 FYNNEI. This CDR3 comprises 15 residues. V was pared by 7 bases and J by 3 bases, with 9 bases of the junction left unmatched. The chain's CDR3 is CASTIDRDRGYEQYF. The DNA for the CDR3 is TGTGCCAGCACTATCGACCGGGACAGGGGCTACGAGCAGTACTTC. Together with reference TRBV2 and TRBJ2-7, the CDR3 gives the full variable domain: EPEVTQTPSHQVTQMGQEVILRCVPISNHLYFYWYRQILGQKVEFLVSFYNNEISEKSEIFDDQFSVERPDGSNFTLKIRSTKLEDSAMYFCASTIDRDRGYEQYFGPGTRLTVT.

The CDR3 is CASSAWGGLSTDTQYF. CDR3 DNA sequence: TGTGCCAGCAGCGCTTGGGGGGGACTTAGCACAGATACGCAGTATTTT. The chain uses TRBV7-9 and TRBJ2-3; TRBD2 aligns across 7 bases. Trimming removed 5 bases from V and 0 bases from J; junction bases left unmatched: 8. This CDR3 is 16 amino acids long. The germline CDR1 and CDR2 sequences are SEHNR and FQNEAQ (reference sequence).

The chain recombines TRBV4-1 with TRBJ2-5; D not resolved. The ends were cut back, 1 base at V and 2 bases at J, with 8 bases in the middle. The CDR3 sequence is 14 residues long. Germline V gene data show CDR1 as MGHRA and CDR2 as YSYEKL. CDR3 protein: CASSQGAAQETQYF. For the CDR3, the DNA is TGCGCCAGCAGCCAAGGGGCAGCTCAAGAGACCCAGTACTTC.

This clone has a single count. The chain carries TRBV7-8 and TRBJ2-6; TRBD1 matches 9 bases. The CDR3 has 16 residues. V was pared by 5 bases and J by 2 bases, with 4 bases of the junction left unmatched. Germline CDR1 reads SGHVS; CDR2 reads FQNEAQ. Here the CDR3 DNA reads TGTGCCAGCAGCCCCAGGACAGGGGCTGGGGCCAACGTCCTGACTTTC. Translating it yields CASSPRTGAGANVLTF. The full variable domain, rest sourced from reference TRBV7-8 and TRBJ2-6, is GAGVSQSPRYKVAKRGQDVALRCDPISGHVSLFWYQQALGQGPEFLTYFQNEAQLDKSGLPSDRFFAERPEGSVSTLKIQRTQQEDSAVYLCASSPRTGAGANVLTFGAGSRLTVL.

This chain uses TRBV7-8 with TRBJ2-7; 7 bases match TRBD1. The V segment lost 5 bases and the J segment 4 bases; nucleotides outside the gene matches: 2. The germline CDR1 and CDR2 sequences are SGHVS and FQNEAQ. The CDR3 totals 12 residues. The CDR3 DNA is TGTGCCAGCAGCCCGACAGGGTACGAGCAGTACTTC. This gives the protein CASSPTGYEQYF.